The rows below give T cell receptor beta chains drawn from one sample of a study of OX40 agonist ivuxolimab in advanced cancers. Produced via immunoSEQ multiplex PCR; TCRdb's table is partial and in-frame only. Here the sample spans tens of thousands of clones, more than 70% being singletons. Sequencing was performed on CD4+ or CD8+ T cells sorted from blood, taken in a trial of the OX40 agonist ivuxolimab. The receptor source for this set is an adult with an advanced solid tumor such as melanoma, head and neck, liver or kidney cancer. The CDR3 runs from the conserved cysteine through the conserved F or W. The D gene is left open where the match is weak. Expanded clones get a size class; other rows say once, few or many, or leave the size out.

D: NA
size: NA
V: TRBV19
J: TRBJ2-2
CDR3: CASTPGAGTGELFF
DNA: TGTGCCAGTACCCCCGGGGCGGGTACCGGGGAGCTGTTTTTT

D: TRBD2
size: NA
V: TRBV19
J: TRBJ2-1
CDR3: CASSLGLAGGKNEQFF
DNA: TGTGCCAGTAGTCTAGGACTAGCGGGAGGGAAAAATGAGCAGTTCTTC

D: NA
size: large
V: TRBV27
J: TRBJ2-7
CDR3: CASSFGSRPHEQYF
DNA: TGTGCCAGCAGTTTCGGTTCCCGGCCCCACGAGCAGTACTTC

D: NA
size: NA
V: TRBV2
J: TRBJ2-1
CDR3: CASNDETRNEQFF
DNA: TGTGCCAGCAATGACGAGACCCGAAATGAGCAGTTCTTC

D: NA
size: NA
V: TRBV15
J: TRBJ1-1
CDR3: CATSSLRGTNTEAFF
DNA: TGTGCCACCAGCAGCCTGCGGGGAACAAACACTGAAGCTTTCTTT

D: NA
size: NA
V: TRBV28
J: TRBJ2-3
CDR3: CASSLGDTQYF
DNA: TGTGCCAGCAGTTTGGGTGATACGCAGTATTTT

D: TRBD2
size: NA
V: TRBV6-5
J: TRBJ2-5
CDR3: CASSLTSGRRETQYF
DNA: TGTGCCAGCAGTTTAACCAGCGGGAGGAGAGAGACCCAGTACTTC

D: NA
size: NA
V: TRBV4-1
J: TRBJ1-2
CDR3: CASRREGANYGYTF
DNA: TGCGCCAGCAGAAGGGAGGGGGCTAACTATGGCTACACCTTC

D: NA
size: NA
V: TRBV9
J: TRBJ2-7
CDR3: CASSARQDEQYF
DNA: TGTGCCAGCAGCGCCCGTCAGGACGAGCAGTACTTC

D: TRBD2
size: NA
V: TRBV14
J: TRBJ2-3
CDR3: CASSRTSGGADTQYF
DNA: TGTGCCAGCAGTAGGACTAGCGGAGGAGCAGATACGCAGTATTTT

D: NA
size: NA
V: TRBV5-4
J: TRBJ1-1
CDR3: CASSLPPNTEAFF
DNA: TGTGCCAGCAGCCTGCCCCCGAACACTGAAGCTTTCTTT

D: NA
size: NA
V: TRBV28
J: TRBJ2-7
CDR3: CASSTGPHEQYF
DNA: TGTGCCAGCTCGACAGGTCCGCACGAGCAGTACTTC

D: TRBD2
size: NA
V: TRBV13
J: TRBJ2-7
CDR3: CASSFEGGRAYEQYF
DNA: TGTGCCAGCAGCTTTGAGGGCGGGAGGGCCTACGAGCAGTACTTC

D: TRBD2
size: NA
V: TRBV27
J: TRBJ2-5
CDR3: CAITSAAGVQYF
DNA: TGTGCCATCACCTCAGCCGCGGGGGTCCAGTACTTC

D: NA
size: NA
V: TRBV15
J: TRBJ2-7
CDR3: CATSRVVRAADEQYF
DNA: TGTGCCACCAGCAGAGTGGTGAGGGCTGCCGACGAGCAGTACTTC

D: NA
size: NA
V: TRBV19
J: TRBJ2-1
CDR3: CASSDQTVLVVSEQFF
DNA: TGTGCCAGTAGTGATCAGACAGTACTAGTCGTTAGTGAGCAGTTCTTC

D: NA
size: once
V: TRBV7-8
J: TRBJ1-4
CDR3: CASSPTATNEKLFF
DNA: TGTGCCAGCAGCCCGACAGCAACTAATGAAAAACTGTTTTTT

D: NA
size: NA
V: TRBV28
J: TRBJ2-7
CDR3: CASSPDSLDEQYF
DNA: TGTGCCAGCAGCCCAGACAGCCTCGACGAGCAGTACTTC

D: TRBD1
size: NA
V: TRBV7-7
J: TRBJ1-2
CDR3: CASSPGTGVLEGYGYTF
DNA: TGTGCTAGCAGCCCCGGGACAGGAGTCCTCGAGGGGTATGGCTACACCTTC

D: TRBD1
size: NA
V: TRBV10-2
J: TRBJ2-2
CDR3: CASSESGTAGELFF
DNA: TGCGCCAGCAGTGAGTCAGGGACAGCCGGGGAGCTGTTTTTT

D: TRBD1
size: few
V: TRBV9
J: TRBJ1-2
CDR3: CASSRTGTGGDGYTF
DNA: TGTGCCAGCAGCCGGACCGGGACAGGGGGCGATGGCTACACCTTC

D: TRBD2
size: NA
V: TRBV28
J: TRBJ2-3
CDR3: CASSLGGFKDTQYF
DNA: TGTGCCAGCAGTTTGGGGGGGTTTAAGGATACGCAGTATTTT

D: TRBD2
size: NA
V: TRBV7-9
J: TRBJ2-7
CDR3: CASSSGRLAGDSYEQYF
DNA: TGTGCCAGCAGCTCGGGTCGACTAGCGGGGGACTCCTACGAGCAGTACTTC

D: TRBD1
size: NA
V: TRBV28
J: TRBJ2-5
CDR3: CASSLEEDRGSQETQYF
DNA: TGTGCCAGCAGTTTAGAGGAAGACAGGGGGTCCCAGGAGACCCAGTACTTC

D: NA
size: few
V: TRBV27
J: TRBJ1-1
CDR3: CASSQYRALNTEAFF
DNA: TGTGCCAGCAGTCAGTACAGGGCCCTGAACACTGAAGCTTTCTTT

D: TRBD2
size: few
V: TRBV11-3
J: TRBJ2-7
CDR3: CASSPGLAASHEQYF
DNA: TGTGCCAGCAGCCCCGGACTAGCGGCGTCACACGAGCAGTACTTC

D: NA
size: NA
V: TRBV5-1
J: TRBJ1-5
CDR3: CASSLVPSEGNQPQHF
DNA: TGCGCCAGCAGCTTGGTTCCCAGCGAGGGCAATCAGCCCCAGCATTTT

D: TRBD2
size: NA
V: TRBV27
J: TRBJ2-1
CDR3: CATITGTSGTYNEQFF
DNA: TGTGCCACCATTACCGGGACTAGCGGGACCTACAATGAGCAGTTCTTC

D: TRBD2
size: NA
V: TRBV4-2
J: TRBJ2-1
CDR3: CASSLDTSGRPPYNEQFF
DNA: TGTGCCAGCAGCCTTGATACTAGCGGGAGACCCCCCTACAATGAGCAGTTCTTC

D: NA
size: NA
V: TRBV11-1
J: TRBJ1-2
CDR3: CASSSSGAGLGYTF
DNA: TGTGCCAGCAGCTCCAGCGGGGCAGGGCTGGGCTACACCTTC

D: NA
size: NA
V: TRBV11-2
J: TRBJ1-5
CDR3: CASSNAGLSNQPQHF
DNA: TGTGCCAGCAGCAACGCCGGACTTTCGAATCAGCCCCAGCATTTT

D: NA
size: NA
V: TRBV9
J: TRBJ1-2
CDR3: CASSGGGAYGYTF
DNA: TGTGCCAGCAGCGGAGGGGGGGCCTATGGCTACACCTTC